Listed below are T cell receptor beta chains from one sample, sequenced in a study of cytomegalovirus exposure and HLA in healthy donors. Clones were read by immunoSEQ multiplex PCR, and TCRdb kept only the in-frame ones, dropping some. This table holds approximately 160,000 clones, just under 85% found once. Sample: PBMCs. The receptors stem from a girl aged 5 to 17 in good health and CMV-seropositive. Both conserved end residues are part of each CDR3. A D gene is named only where the DNA matches it firmly. Only part of the rows carry a size: once, few, many, or a class if the clone is expanded.

clone size	V gene	D gene	J gene	CDR3 length	CDR3 DNA	CDR3 protein
NA	TRBV7-9	TRBD1	TRBJ2-7	14	TGTGCCAGCAGCTTAGTGGGCAGGGGGTCCGAGCAGTACTTC	CASSLVGRGSEQYF
NA	TRBV9	NA	TRBJ1-1	13	TGTGCCAGCAGCCTTCAGAGCGGGACTGAAGCTTTCTTT	CASSLQSGTEAFF
NA	TRBV2	TRBD2	TRBJ2-3	16	TGTGCCAGCAGTCTCATAGCGGGGGGGCGGGTAGATACGCAGTATTTT	CASSLIAGGRVDTQYF
NA	TRBV4-1	NA	TRBJ2-1	12	TGCGCCAGCAGCCAAGTTGGAGGCACGCAGTTCTTC	CASSQVGGTQFF
few	TRBV6-5	NA	TRBJ1-1	12	TGTGCCAGCAGCCGCTATGACACTGAAGCTTTCTTT	CASSRYDTEAFF
NA	TRBV7-8	TRBD2	TRBJ2-1	16	TGTGCCAGCAGCTTAGGGGGACTAGCAAACTACAATGAGCAGTTCTTC	CASSLGGLANYNEQFF
NA	TRBV11-1	NA	TRBJ2-5	12	TGTGCCAGCAGCTCTGACAGAGAGACCCAGTACTTC	CASSSDRETQYF
few	TRBV5-6	NA	TRBJ2-5	11	TGTGCCAGCAGCCTACAAGAGACCCAGTACTTC	CASSLQETQYF
NA	TRBV6-1	TRBD1	TRBJ1-5	15	TGTGCCAGCAGTGAGATGACAGGGGGGCCTCAGCCCCAGCATTTT	CASSEMTGGPQPQHF
once	TRBV2	NA	TRBJ1-4	14	TGTGCCAGCAGTGCTTTGGACGGGGTTGAAAAACTGTTTTTT	CASSALDGVEKLFF
NA	TRBV5-4	NA	TRBJ2-3	16	TGTGCCAGCAGCTGGGCCAGGGGTTCTAGCACAGATACGCAGTATTTT	CASSWARGSSTDTQYF
NA	TRBV5-1	NA	TRBJ1-2	14	TGCGCCAGCAGCTTGGAAGCAGGGCTGGTCGGCTACACCTTC	CASSLEAGLVGYTF
NA	TRBV10-1	NA	TRBJ1-2	14	TGCGCCAGCAGTGAGTCTCGGGGGTCCTATGGCTACACCTTC	CASSESRGSYGYTF
NA	TRBV11-2	TRBD2	TRBJ2-3	12	TGTGCCAGCAGCCTGGTAGCGGGGGCGGGGTATTTT	CASSLVAGAGYF
once	TRBV6-1	NA	TRBJ2-7	15	TGTGCCAGCGAGGAGAACAGGGTCCAGGTCGACGAGCAGTACTTC	CASEENRVQVDEQYF
NA	TRBV7-6	NA	TRBJ1-3	14	TGTGCCAGCAGCTTGCCAGGGGCTGGAAACACCATATATTTT	CASSLPGAGNTIYF
NA	TRBV7-9	TRBD1	TRBJ1-2	14	TGTGCCATCGCCGGACAGGGTGCCAACTATGGCTACACCTTC	CAIAGQGANYGYTF
NA	TRBV5-4	TRBD2	TRBJ2-1	16	TGTGCCAGCAGCCAGGGCGGGGGGGCGGGTTTCAATGAGCAGTTCTTC	CASSQGGGAGFNEQFF
few	TRBV7-9	TRBD1	TRBJ2-5	12	TGTGCCTGGGGCAACAGGGGGGAGACCCAGTACTTC	CAWGNRGETQYF
NA	TRBV25-1	NA	TRBJ1-1	11	TGTGCCAGCAGAGCTAACACTGAAGCTTTCTTT	CASRANTEAFF
NA	TRBV12-5	NA	TRBJ1-2	18	TGTGCTAGTGGTTTGAAGCCGGGAAGGGTTATCCTTAACTATGGCTACACCTTC	CASGLKPGRVILNYGYTF
NA	TRBV2	TRBD1	TRBJ2-2	12	TGTGCCAGCAGTGAAGGGACAGGACTGCTGTTTTTT	CASSEGTGLLFF
NA	TRBV2	NA	TRBJ1-2	13	TGTGCCAGCGGCCCCGCCAGTCTCCCGGGCTACACCTTC	CASGPASLPGYTF
NA	TRBV7-8	NA	TRBJ2-7	15	TGTGCCAGCAGCTTGAACCCGACAGGCCGGTACGAGCAGTACTTC	CASSLNPTGRYEQYF
NA	TRBV9	NA	TRBJ1-3	13	TGTGCCAGCAGCGCTACAGGGGGAAACACCATATATTTT	CASSATGGNTIYF
NA	TRBV2	NA	TRBJ2-3	13	TGTGCCAGCAGTCCCCGGACAGCAGATACGCAGTATTTT	CASSPRTADTQYF
few	TRBV29-1	TRBD1	TRBJ2-7	14	TGCAGCGCCACTGGGACAGGTGGTTCCTACGAGCAGTACTTC	CSATGTGGSYEQYF
NA	TRBV28	NA	TRBJ2-2	14	TGTGCCAGCAAGGAGGCGGGCAACACCGGGGAGCTGTTTTTT	CASKEAGNTGELFF
NA	TRBV6-5	TRBD2	TRBJ2-3	15	TGTGCCAGCAGAACCGGGACTAAAATCACAGATACGCAGTATTTT	CASRTGTKITDTQYF
NA	TRBV9	TRBD2	TRBJ2-7	14	TGTGCCAGCAGCGTAACTAGCGGGGTCTACGAGCAGTACTTC	CASSVTSGVYEQYF
NA	TRBV6-1	NA	TRBJ1-2	14	TGTGCCGGCAGTGTTTCGGGAGCTAACTATGGCTACACCTTC	CAGSVSGANYGYTF
few	TRBV6-1	NA	TRBJ1-2	13	TGTGCCAGCAGTGACGGACACCATTATGGCTACACCTTC	CASSDGHHYGYTF
NA	TRBV10-1	TRBD1	TRBJ2-3	13	TGCGCCAGCAAGAGACAGGGGGCAGATACGCAGTATTTT	CASKRQGADTQYF
NA	TRBV6-5	NA	TRBJ1-1	13	TGTGCTAGCAGTCGACAGGATGGCGGTGAAGCTTTCTTT	CASSRQDGGEAFF
NA	TRBV6-1	NA	TRBJ1-6	15	TGTGCCAGCAGGGGCAGTTCGGGGGATAATTCACCCCTCCACTTT	CASRGSSGDNSPLHF
NA	TRBV5-4	NA	TRBJ2-7	13	TGTGCCACCGAGACTTGGGGGGTCTACGAGCAGTACTTC	CATETWGVYEQYF
NA	TRBV6-1	NA	TRBJ1-1	15	TGTGCCACTGTCGCGGGGGCTAACGGAAACACTGAAGCTTTCTTT	CATVAGANGNTEAFF
few	TRBV6-5	TRBD1	TRBJ2-1	16	TGTGCCAGCAGTTACGAAGGGACAGGGGGCCCGGTGGAGCAGTTCTTC	CASSYEGTGGPVEQFF
NA	TRBV4-1	TRBD1	TRBJ1-6	16	TGCGCCAGCAGCCAAGATTCGGTGGGACAGGGGCGGCCCCTCCACTTT	CASSQDSVGQGRPLHF
NA	TRBV5-4	TRBD1	TRBJ2-7	14	TGTGCCAGCAGCTCCGGGACAGGGTCCTACGAGCAGTACTTC	CASSSGTGSYEQYF
NA	TRBV6-6	NA	TRBJ1-5	11	TGTGCCAGCACCCCGGGACATCCCCAGCATTTT	CASTPGHPQHF
once	TRBV11-2	NA	TRBJ1-1	12	TGTGCCAGCAGCCTCATCGAGGCTGAAGCTTTCTTT	CASSLIEAEAFF
NA	TRBV9	NA	TRBJ1-2	18	TGTGCCAGCAGCGTCTTCCCTTCCCGACAGGAGATTTACTATGGCTACACCTTC	CASSVFPSRQEIYYGYTF
NA	TRBV27	NA	TRBJ1-1	15	TGTGCCAGCAGTCTACAAATATCCGCGGGGACTGAAGCTTTCTTT	CASSLQISAGTEAFF
NA	TRBV7-2	NA	TRBJ2-1	15	TGTGCCAGCAGCTTAGAACGGCGGAGCTACAATGAGCAGTTCTTC	CASSLERRSYNEQFF